This TCR beta chain comes out of a study of T-cell reconstitution after alpha-beta-depleted transplantation in children. TCRbeta library construction was performed incorporating unique molecular identifiers. TCRdb re-analysed the PCR reads in MiXCR, keeping a single row per CDR3 protein. The sample holds roughly 400,000 distinct CDR3 sequences, roughly 22% seen once. From germline, CDR1 is MDHEN and CDR2 SYDVKM. This CDR3 is built from 19 residues. After removal of 6 bases from V and 3 bases from J, the junction contained 17 bases not matched to a gene. Sequenced here: PBMCs from the stem cell graft donor, sampled from the stem cell graft. This receptor was identified in a human donor who donated a stem cell graft to a child with acute myeloid leukemia. The chain is built from TRBV28 and TRBJ2-7; 13 positions match TRBD2. The CDR3 sequence: CASSPLGGRTSGRNYEQYF. The CDR3 region has the DNA TGTGCCAGCAGCCCCCTAGGGGGGAGGACTAGCGGGAGAAACTACGAGCAGTACTTC. Based on the CDR3 plus reference TRBV28 and TRBJ2-7, the full variable domain is DVKVTQSSRYLVKRTGEKVFLECVQDMDHENMFWYRQDPGLGLRLIYFSYDVKMKEKGDIPEGYSVSREKKERFSLILESASTNQTSMYLCASSPLGGRTSGRNYEQYFGPGTRLTVT.